This record concerns one TCR beta chain sequence. Its antigen is undetermined. This sample was taken from a study of cytomegalovirus exposure and HLA in healthy donors. PCR used 60 Vbeta primers and 13 Jbeta primers. The table came from immunoSEQ multiplex PCR; TCRdb's copy has only in-frame clones and leaves some out. The data contain about 150,000 clones, about three fifths of them seen just once; the ten biggest clones take up under 7.5%. Study observations and caveats: It was 164 TCR beta chains that were listed as cytomegalovirus-associated. In a later analysis, V- and J-gene trimming of beta chains associated with a DCLRE1C missense variant, replicated independently.

Germline CDR1 is MDHEN and CDR2 is SYDVKM. The CDR3 length is 11 residues. Trimming left V 4 bases short and J 5 bases short, with 5 bases between. Sequencing was performed on PBMCs. The genes are TRBV28 and TRBJ2-5, with unresolved D. The receptor was derived from a woman aged 60 to 75 in good health and CMV-seropositive. CDR3 nucleotide sequence: TGTGCCAGCAGTTCTAGGGAGACCCAGTACTTC. It yields the protein CASSSRETQYF.